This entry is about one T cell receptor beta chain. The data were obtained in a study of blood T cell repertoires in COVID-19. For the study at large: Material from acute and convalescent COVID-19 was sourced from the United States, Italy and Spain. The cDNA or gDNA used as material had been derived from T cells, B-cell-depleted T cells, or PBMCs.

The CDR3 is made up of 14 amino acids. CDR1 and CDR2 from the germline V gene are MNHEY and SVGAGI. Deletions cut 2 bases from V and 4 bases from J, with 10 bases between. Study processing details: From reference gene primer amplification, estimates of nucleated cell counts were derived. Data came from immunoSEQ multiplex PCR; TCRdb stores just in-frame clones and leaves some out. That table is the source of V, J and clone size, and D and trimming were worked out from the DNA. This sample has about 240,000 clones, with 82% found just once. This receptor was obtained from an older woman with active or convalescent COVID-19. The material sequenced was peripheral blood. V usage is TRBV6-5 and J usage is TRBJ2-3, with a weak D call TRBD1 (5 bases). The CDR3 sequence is CASSYPGAADTQYF. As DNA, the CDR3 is TGTGCCAGCAGTTACCCTGGGGCCGCAGATACGCAGTATTTT.